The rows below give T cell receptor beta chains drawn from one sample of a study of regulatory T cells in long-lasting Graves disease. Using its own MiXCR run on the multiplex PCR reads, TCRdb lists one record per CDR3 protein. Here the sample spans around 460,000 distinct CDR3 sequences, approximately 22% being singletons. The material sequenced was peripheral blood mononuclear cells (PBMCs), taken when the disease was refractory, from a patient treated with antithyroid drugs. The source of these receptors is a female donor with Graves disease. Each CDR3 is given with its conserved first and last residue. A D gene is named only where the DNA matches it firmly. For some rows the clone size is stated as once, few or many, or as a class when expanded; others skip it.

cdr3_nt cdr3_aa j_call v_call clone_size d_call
TGTGCCAGCAGCCCGACCGCACTAGGGTTGGAGCAGTACTTC CASSPTALGLEQYF TRBJ2-7 TRBV13 NA NA
TGTGCCAGCAGTGAGGACGGAAACACCATATATTTT CASSEDGNTIYF TRBJ1-3 TRBV6-1 many NA
TGTGCCAGCAGTAGGGGACTAGCGTCTTTCCGAGAGACCCAGTACTTC CASSRGLASFRETQYF TRBJ2-5 TRBV7-2 many TRBD2
TGTGCCAGCAGCTTGGATCCGGGTAGGCGGGAAAACACCGGGGAGCTGTTTTTT CASSLDPGRRENTGELFF TRBJ2-2 TRBV5-5 NA NA
TGCGCCAGCAGCCCCACGACGGCCACCAACACTGAAGCTTTCTTT CASSPTTATNTEAFF TRBJ1-1 TRBV5-1 NA NA
TGTGCCAGCAGCTTACAGGACCCCTATGGCTACACCTTC CASSLQDPYGYTF TRBJ1-2 TRBV7-2 NA NA
TGCAGTGCTCCCCGGGGCTCCGAGCAGTACTTC CSAPRGSEQYF TRBJ2-7 TRBV20-1 many NA
TGTGCCAGCAGCCTTCACGGGGAGCTGTTTTTT CASSLHGELFF TRBJ2-2 TRBV3-1 many NA
TGTGCCAGCAGTTTAGCAGGGGGAGGAAACACCATATATTTT CASSLAGGGNTIYF TRBJ1-3 TRBV28 many TRBD1
TGTGCCACCTTAGCGGGAGGGAACTACGAGCAGTACTTC CATLAGGNYEQYF TRBJ2-7 TRBV6-2/TRBV6-3 few TRBD2
TGTGCCAGCAGCCCCGGACAGGGTCGGGCCAAAAACATTCAGTACTTC CASSPGQGRAKNIQYF TRBJ2-4 TRBV7-2 NA TRBD1
TGTGCCAGCAGTTTAGGGACAGGGGGAGGATATGGCTACACCTTC CASSLGTGGGYGYTF TRBJ1-2 TRBV12-3/TRBV12-4 many TRBD1
TGTGCCAGCAGTCCGGACAGGGTTGGTCAGCCCCAGCATTTT CASSPDRVGQPQHF TRBJ1-5 TRBV28 many TRBD1
TGTGCCAGCAGCTCTCGGACTACCAAACAAGAGACCCAGTACTTC CASSSRTTKQETQYF TRBJ2-5 TRBV13 many NA
TGTGCCAGCAGCGAACAGACAGGGAAGGACGAGCAGTACTTC CASSEQTGKDEQYF TRBJ2-7 TRBV7-9 many TRBD1
TGTGCCAGCAGTTATGACAGGGGTATGTGGACCGGGGAGCTGTTTTTT CASSYDRGMWTGELFF TRBJ2-2 TRBV28 many TRBD1
TGTGCCAGCAGTGAAGAAAGGGGACTAGCGGGAGTAGCCTACGAGCAGTACTTC CASSEERGLAGVAYEQYF TRBJ2-7 TRBV6-1 NA TRBD2
TGTGCCAGTAAGGTAGTAGCGGGATCCCTCGAGACCCAGTACTTC CASKVVAGSLETQYF TRBJ2-5 TRBV19 NA TRBD2
TGCAGCGTTGCCGGTAGACTAGCGGGATTTCAGTATTTT CSVAGRLAGFQYF TRBJ2-3 TRBV29-1 NA TRBD2
TGTGCCAGCAGTTTAGCGCTGACGGATTACAATGAGCAGTTCTTC CASSLALTDYNEQFF TRBJ2-1 TRBV12-3/TRBV12-4 NA NA
TGTGCCAGCAGTTTAAGGAACCAGCGGGGCTACACCTTC CASSLRNQRGYTF TRBJ1-2 TRBV27 many NA
TGTGCCAGCGGTACGGAAGCTGAAGCTTTCTTT CASGTEAEAFF TRBJ1-1 TRBV6-2/TRBV6-3 few NA
TGTGCCAGTAGTATAGATTACGGGAACACTGAAGCTTTCTTT CASSIDYGNTEAFF TRBJ1-1 TRBV19 many NA
TGTGCCAGCAGTTTACTGACAGATCCTGAAGCTTTCTTT CASSLLTDPEAFF TRBJ1-1 TRBV28 many NA
TGTGCCAGCAGTCCCGACACGATCTATGGCTACACCTTC CASSPDTIYGYTF TRBJ1-2 TRBV28 many NA
TGTGCCAGCAAACAACTCCCCAACACCGGGGAGCTGTTTTTT CASKQLPNTGELFF TRBJ2-2 TRBV2 few NA
TGCAGTGCTAGAGGGGACAGGGGGGGGGTATGGTACTTC CSARGDRGGVWYF TRBJ2-4 TRBV20-1 NA TRBD1
TGTGCCAGCAGCCAGACAGGGGCCCATCAGCCCCAGCATTTT CASSQTGAHQPQHF TRBJ1-5 TRBV7-2 few TRBD1
TGTGCCAGCAGTGAATATGTGGTTGGAAACACCATATATTTT CASSEYVVGNTIYF TRBJ1-3 TRBV25-1 NA NA
TGTGCCAGCAGTGAGACATCTGCGAACACCGGGGAGCTGTTTTTT CASSETSANTGELFF TRBJ2-2 TRBV2 many NA
TGTGCCACCAGCAGAGATAGACCGGCAGGCGGGGAGCTGTTTTTT CATSRDRPAGGELFF TRBJ2-2 TRBV15 NA NA
TGTGCCAGCAGCCAAGAACTTGGCTACACCTTC CASSQELGYTF TRBJ1-2 TRBV3-1 NA NA
TGTGCCAGCAGTGACTATAAATCGGGGGACTTCTATGGCTACACCTTC CASSDYKSGDFYGYTF TRBJ1-2 TRBV2 NA NA
TGTGCCAGCGGACCTTTTCGGGAGACCCAGTACTTC CASGPFRETQYF TRBJ2-5 TRBV6-2/TRBV6-3 few NA
TGTGCCAGCTCACCAAGGGCGGGCGCCGATCAGCCCCAGCATTTT CASSPRAGADQPQHF TRBJ1-5 TRBV18 NA NA
TGCGCCAGCAGCTCGATCACGGACACTGAAGCTTTCTTT CASSSITDTEAFF TRBJ1-1 TRBV10-1 NA NA
TGTGCCTGGTCTTATACAGTGAACACTGAAGCTTTCTTT CAWSYTVNTEAFF TRBJ1-1 TRBV30 many NA
TGTGCCAGCAGCTTAGGTTGGCGCAGGCTAGAGGGCTACACCTTC CASSLGWRRLEGYTF TRBJ1-2 TRBV7-2 NA NA
TGTGCCAGCAGCTTAGCAGCGACTAGGACTAGCGGATACGAGCAGTACTTC CASSLAATRTSGYEQYF TRBJ2-7 TRBV7-2 many TRBD2
TGTGCCAGCAGCCAGGGCACAGGCGTTGGCTACGAGCAGTACTTC CASSQGTGVGYEQYF TRBJ2-7 TRBV14 NA NA